This T cell receptor (beta chain) was profiled in a study of T cell responses to AZD1222 COVID-19 vaccine. The study's findings and limits: White British people made up most donors, females outnumbered males, and clonal diversity was possibly underestimated. Compared with day 0, the breadth and depth of the Spike-specific TCR repertoire rose significantly after two doses of AZD1222. The study found vaccine-associated CD4 TCRs spanning spike, dominant at 160-218 and 743-854.

About this clone: Its antigen is unidentified.

This CDR3 has 14 amino acids. The V and J ends lost 6 bases and 5 bases, in that order; junction bases with no gene match: 8. Per the germline V gene, CDR1 is LNHDA and CDR2 is SQIVND (reference sequence). Here immunoSEQ multiplex PCR was the method, and the copy in TCRdb shows in-frame clones only, minus some. This table has around 140,000 clones, 90% to 95% appearing once. The chain uses TRBV19 and TRBJ2-7, with TRBD1 identical over 9 bases. The receptor was isolated from an adult in good health. The source was peripheral blood, collected on day 0 of AZD1222 vaccination. The CDR3 coding sequence is TGTGCCAGTAGACCGGGACAGGGAGTCCACGAGCAGTACTTC. Its translation is CASRPGQGVHEQYF. Full variable domain (rest looked up from reference TRBV19 and TRBJ2-7): DGGITQSPKYLFRKEGQNVTLSCEQNLNHDAMYWYRQDPGQGLRLIYYSQIVNDFQKGDIAEGYSVSREKKESFPLTVTSAQKNPTAFYLCASRPGQGVHEQYFGPGTRLTVT.